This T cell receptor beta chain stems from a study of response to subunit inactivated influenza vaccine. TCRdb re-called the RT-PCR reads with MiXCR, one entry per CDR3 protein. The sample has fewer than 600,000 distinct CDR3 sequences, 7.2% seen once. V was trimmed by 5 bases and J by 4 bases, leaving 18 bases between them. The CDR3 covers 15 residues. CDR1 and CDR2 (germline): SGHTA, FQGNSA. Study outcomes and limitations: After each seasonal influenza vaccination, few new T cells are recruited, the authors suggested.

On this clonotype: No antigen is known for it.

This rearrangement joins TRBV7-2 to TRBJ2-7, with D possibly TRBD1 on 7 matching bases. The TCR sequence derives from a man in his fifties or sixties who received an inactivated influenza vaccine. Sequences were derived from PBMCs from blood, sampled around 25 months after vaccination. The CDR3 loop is CASSPRGGGSYEQYF. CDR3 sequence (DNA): TGTGCCAGCAGCCCCCGTGGAGGGGGCAGTTACGAGCAGTACTTC.